This T cell receptor (beta chain) was sequenced for a study of shared clonotypes between healthy human individuals. General study results and limits: Estimated clonotype richness was generally higher in naive than memory subsets.

The J segment lost 2 bases and the V segment lost 3 bases, leaving 10 bases of the junction unmatched. From germline, CDR1 is MDHEN and CDR2 SYDVKM. The CDR3 is 17 amino acids. Details on this clone: Its antigen is unknown.

The assay was immunoSEQ multiplex PCR, and TCRdb's table has in-frame clones only and misses some. This table has about 660,000 clones, around 67% appearing once. This receptor was taken from a young woman in good health. The V call is TRBV28, the J call TRBJ1-3, with 7 nucleotides matching TRBD1. The sample consisted of memory CD4+ T cells sorted from blood. Subset indicated: CD45RA-negative fraction. The chain's CDR3 is CASSLYGDSFTGNTIYF. The DNA for the CDR3 is TGTGCCAGCAGTTTGTACGGGGACAGTTTCACTGGAAACACCATATATTTT.